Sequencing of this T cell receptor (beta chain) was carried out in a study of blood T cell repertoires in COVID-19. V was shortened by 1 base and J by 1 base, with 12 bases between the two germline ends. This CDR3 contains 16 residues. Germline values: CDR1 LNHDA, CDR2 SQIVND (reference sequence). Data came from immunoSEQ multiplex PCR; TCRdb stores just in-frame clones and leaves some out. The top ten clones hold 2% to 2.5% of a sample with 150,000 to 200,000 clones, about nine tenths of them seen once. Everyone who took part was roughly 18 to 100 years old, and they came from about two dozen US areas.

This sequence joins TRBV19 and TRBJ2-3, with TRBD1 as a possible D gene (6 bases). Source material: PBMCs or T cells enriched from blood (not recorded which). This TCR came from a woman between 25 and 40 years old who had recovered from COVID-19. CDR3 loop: CASSIGTGMGTDTQYF. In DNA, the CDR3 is TGTGCCAGTAGTATAGGTACAGGGATGGGCACAGATACGCAGTATTTT. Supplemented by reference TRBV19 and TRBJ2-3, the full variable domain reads DGGITQSPKYLFRKEGQNVTLSCEQNLNHDAMYWYRQDPGQGLRLIYYSQIVNDFQKGDIAEGYSVSREKKESFPLTVTSAQKNPTAFYLCASSIGTGMGTDTQYFGPGTRLTVL.